Listed below are T cell receptor beta chains from one sample, sequenced in a study of shared clonotypes between healthy human individuals. Repertoires were generated with immunoSEQ multiplex PCR, while TCRdb's copy carries only in-frame clones and drops some. The table includes 190,000 or so clones, 66% detected once. The sequenced sample consisted of memory CD4+ T cells sorted from blood. Receptors were obtained from a man under 40 in good health. CDR3s include the opening cysteine and the closing phenylalanine or tryptophan. D genes are given only for firm matches. Clone size is stated in some rows and not others, as once, few, many or a class when expanded.

TRBJ2-7 | TRBV7-9 | 13 | NA | few | TGTGCCAGCAGCCCAAGGGACCCGGTGTGGGCGTACTTC | CASSPRDPVWAYF
TRBJ2-7 | TRBV2 | 14 | NA | NA | TGTGCCAGCAGTTCCGGGACTTCTGGCTACGAGCAGTACTTC | CASSSGTSGYEQYF
TRBJ1-3 | TRBV9 | 16 | NA | NA | TGTGCCAGCAGTAAGGGTGGGGAAGTGGGAGGAAACACCATATATTTT | CASSKGGEVGGNTIYF
TRBJ2-3 | TRBV5-6 | 16 | TRBD2 | NA | TGTGCCAGCAGCTTGGAGGCTAGCGGGCGCACAGATACGCAGTATTTT | CASSLEASGRTDTQYF
TRBJ2-3 | TRBV7-2 | 14 | TRBD2 | NA | TGTGCCACCTTGTGGCGGGAGACTGCGGATACGCAGTATTTT | CATLWRETADTQYF
TRBJ1-2 | TRBV6-5 | 14 | NA | NA | TGTGCCAGCAGTACCGATAAGGTTCTTAATGGCTACACCTTC | CASSTDKVLNGYTF
TRBJ2-5 | TRBV7-7 | 17 | TRBD2 | NA | TGTGCCAGCAGCTTAGGAGGGCCAGGCGGGGGATCAGAGACCCAGTACTTC | CASSLGGPGGGSETQYF
TRBJ2-7 | TRBV2 | 13 | TRBD1 | few | TGTGCCAGCACCGGGACAGGGGGTTACGAGCAGTACTTC | CASTGTGGYEQYF
TRBJ2-1 | TRBV6-4 | 17 | TRBD2 | few | TGTGCCAGCAGTGACTCGGCCACTAGCGGGGCATACAATGAGCAGTTCTTC | CASSDSATSGAYNEQFF
TRBJ1-3 | TRBV11-2 | 14 | NA | once | TGTGCCAGCAGCTTAGAGGGATCTGGAAACACCATATATTTT | CASSLEGSGNTIYF
TRBJ1-1 | TRBV29-1 | 17 | TRBD1 | NA | TGCAGCGTTGAAAGCCGGAGGGACAGTCCCATGAACACTGAAGCTTTCTTT | CSVESRRDSPMNTEAFF
TRBJ2-7 | TRBV7-9 | 14 | NA | few | TGTGCCAGCAGCCCGGACCGGGGCACCTACGAGCAGTACTTC | CASSPDRGTYEQYF
TRBJ1-1 | TRBV5-6 | 15 | TRBD1 | NA | TGTGCCAGCCGGAAGGGACAGCTAATGAACACTGAAGCTTTCTTT | CASRKGQLMNTEAFF
TRBJ2-7 | TRBV5-5 | 14 | TRBD2 | once | TGTGCCAGCAGCTCCGCGGGGGTAACCTACGAGCAGTACTTC | CASSSAGVTYEQYF
TRBJ1-4 | TRBV25-1 | 17 | NA | NA | TGTGCCAGCAGTGAACGGGGGCAGGGGTGGACTAATGAAAAACTGTTTTTT | CASSERGQGWTNEKLFF
TRBJ2-3 | TRBV25-1 | 13 | TRBD1 | once | TGTGCCAGCAGCATACAGGGGACGGGTACGCAGTATTTT | CASSIQGTGTQYF
TRBJ2-1 | TRBV15 | 19 | TRBD2 | NA | TGTGCCACGACCCCCCCGGGACTAGCGGGCCTCACAGCTGGGAATGAGCAGTTCTTC | CATTPPGLAGLTAGNEQFF
TRBJ2-7 | TRBV7-3 | 13 | NA | NA | TGTGCCAGCAGCTTACTTCCGGATTACGAGCAGTACTTC | CASSLLPDYEQYF
TRBJ2-3 | TRBV9 | 14 | NA | NA | TGTGCCAGCAGCGTAGGGCGGCTCACAGATACGCAGTATTTT | CASSVGRLTDTQYF
TRBJ2-2 | TRBV6-6 | 16 | TRBD2 | NA | TGTGCCAGCACGCTAGCGGGAGGAGCGAACACCGGGGAGCTGTTTTTT | CASTLAGGANTGELFF
TRBJ2-1 | TRBV5-1 | 19 | NA | NA | TGCGCCAGCAGCTTGGATCCTTCCGTACGGTTTGGCTCCTACAATGAGCAGTTCTTC | CASSLDPSVRFGSYNEQFF
TRBJ1-1 | TRBV5-1 | 15 | TRBD1 | few | TGCGCCAGCAGCTTGGTCGGGACAGGGTACACTGAAGCTTTCTTT | CASSLVGTGYTEAFF
TRBJ2-1 | TRBV7-3 | 15 | TRBD2 | NA | TGTGCCAGCAGCCAGGTACTAGCGGGTCGCGATGAGCAGTTCTTC | CASSQVLAGRDEQFF
TRBJ2-2 | TRBV7-9 | 14 | NA | NA | TGTGCCAGCAGCTTTATCCCCACGATGGGGAAGCTGTTTTTT | CASSFIPTMGKLFF
TRBJ1-2 | TRBV25-1 | 16 | NA | NA | TGTGCCAGCAGTGACACCAAACGGGCTTCCACCTATGGCTACACCTTC | CASSDTKRASTYGYTF
TRBJ2-3 | TRBV5-4 | 15 | NA | NA | TGTGCCAGCAGCTCGTACAGGAGCAGCACAGATACGCAGTATTTT | CASSSYRSSTDTQYF
TRBJ2-4 | TRBV28 | 14 | TRBD2 | NA | TGTGCCAGCAGCCCCGGGACTAGCGGGTACATTCAGTACTTC | CASSPGTSGYIQYF
TRBJ1-5 | TRBV5-1 | 15 | TRBD1 | NA | TGCGCCAGCAGCCAAGACAGGGTACTCAATCAGCCCCAGCATTTT | CASSQDRVLNQPQHF
TRBJ2-7 | TRBV7-2 | 14 | NA | few | TGTGCCAGCAGCTTACATAAGGGAGGCTACGAGCAGTACTTC | CASSLHKGGYEQYF
TRBJ2-3 | TRBV2 | 11 | NA | NA | TGTGCCAGCAGTGAACAGGCTACGCAGTATTTT | CASSEQATQYF
TRBJ2-4 | TRBV6-5 | 14 | TRBD1 | NA | TGTGCCAGCAGTCGGGACAGGGCCAAAAACATTCAGTACTTC | CASSRDRAKNIQYF
TRBJ2-1 | TRBV15 | 15 | TRBD2 | NA | TGTGCCACCAGCCCCGGGACTAGCGCCTACAATGAGCAGTTCTTC | CATSPGTSAYNEQFF
TRBJ2-7 | TRBV9 | 16 | NA | NA | TGTGCCAGCAGCACCTTGGGGGCTAGCGCGACGGGGGAGCAGTACTTC | CASSTLGASATGEQYF
TRBJ2-7 | TRBV5-5 | 14 | NA | few | TGTGCCAGCAGCTTATATTTCCAGACCTACGAGCAGTACTTC | CASSLYFQTYEQYF
TRBJ1-5 | TRBV27 | 12 | NA | few | TGTGCCAGCAGTAAGCCGTATCAGCCCCAGCATTTT | CASSKPYQPQHF
TRBJ2-5 | TRBV2 | 15 | NA | NA | TGTGCCAGCGGATCGGGGCGGGCCGCCGGGGAGACCCAGTACTTC | CASGSGRAAGETQYF
TRBJ2-3 | TRBV6-1 | 16 | NA | few | TGTGCCAGCAGTGAATGGCGGGGAAAAAGCACAGATACGCAGTATTTT | CASSEWRGKSTDTQYF